This T cell receptor (beta chain) was sequenced during a study of human T cells and chemical hapten exposure. Across the whole study: The study enrolled mostly female patients with alopecia areata, totalis or universalis.

As for time point: patch test 2, 6 weeks after DPC sensitization. The sample's treatment: therapeutic diphenylcyclopropenone sensitization with weekly scalp DPC. Unfractionated whole blood yielded total RNA. Blood draws came before every patch-test application. For the library, individual cDNA molecules each received unique molecular identifiers. TCRdb independently ran MiXCR on the RACE reads; one entry per CDR3 protein. The table includes some 42,000 distinct CDR3 sequences, approximately 9.7% detected once. The V and J ends lost 5 bases and 6 bases, in that order; junction bases with no gene match: 13. The CDR3 length is 17 residues. From germline, CDR1 is SGHTA and CDR2 FQGTGA. This clonotype was counted only a few times. Antigen: not known. The study, taken as a whole, reports: Alopecia was present in the donors, so their immune response may differ from healthy people's.

This chain connects TRBV7-3 to TRBJ2-2, with 9 bases identical to TRBD1. The receptor's source is a woman between 25 and 40 years old with alopecia areata. Some clones in this sample may be carry-over from other donors' samples. Sequences were derived from whole blood, sampled in connection with sensitization to the hapten diphenylcyclopropenone (DPC). CDR3 DNA: TGTGCCAGCAGCCTTCAACCGCCGGGACAGGGCTCCGGGGAGCTGTTTTTT. Amino acid sequence: CASSLQPPGQGSGELFF.